This T cell receptor beta chain derives from a study of blood T cell repertoires in COVID-19. Study in general: The analysed material was cDNA or gDNA that came from T cells, B-cell-depleted T cells, or PBMCs.

Sequencing was performed with immunoSEQ multiplex PCR; in TCRdb, only in-frame clones are kept and a portion is missing. The table records hundreds of thousands of clones, around 86% of them present only once. The V and J ends lost 7 bases and 5 bases, in that order; junction bases with no gene match: 6. The CDR3 is 13 amino acids. CDR1 MDHEN and CDR2 SYDVKM come from the germline V gene. The chain carries TRBV28 and TRBJ1-2; 8 bases are shared with TRBD1. The clonotype originates from a woman in her fifties or sixties who had recovered from COVID-19. Sequencing was done on a sample of PBMCs or T cells enriched from blood (not recorded which). The CDR3 region has the DNA TGTGCCAGCACCTCGACAGGGGCTTATGGCTACACCTTC. This translates into CASTSTGAYGYTF.